The 8 T cell receptor beta chains in this list originate from one sample, sequenced in a study of cytomegalovirus exposure and HLA in healthy donors. The study ran its PCR with 60 Vbeta and 13 Jbeta primers. Libraries were prepared by immunoSEQ multiplex PCR; TCRdb keeps only in-frame clonotypes and omits some of them. The sample totals some 53,000 clones. Sequenced material: PBMCs. These receptors originate from an older woman in good health and CMV-seropositive.

The chain is built from TRBV7-8 and TRBJ1-1, with 7 bases matching TRBD1. Germline V gene lookup returns CDR1 SGHVS and CDR2 FQNEAQ. V trimming: 2 bases; J trimming: 4 bases; junction bases outside the gene matches: 4. CDR3 length: 14 residues. CDR3 bases: TGTGCCAGCAGCTTAAGACAGGGCCCCACTGAAGCTTTCTTT. Translated, it gives CASSLRQGPTEAFF.

The chain links TRBV19 to TRBJ2-1, with 8 bases matching TRBD2. CDR1 LNHDA and CDR2 SQIVND come from the germline V gene (reference sequence). The CDR3 consists of 15 residues. The J segment lost 5 bases and the V segment lost 1 base, leaving 4 bases of the junction unmatched. CDR3 bases: TGTGCCAGTAGTATAGTCGGGACTAGAAACAATGAGCAGTTCTTC. This encodes CASSIVGTRNNEQFF.

The rearrangement links TRBV10-1 to TRBJ1-5, with TRBD1 matching over 9 bases. V lost 6 bases, J lost 4 bases, and 7 bases stayed unmatched. This CDR3 comprises 15 residues. Germline loops: CDR1 WNHNN, CDR2 SYGVQD (reference sequence). CDR3 region: CASRGGQGRNQPQHF. CDR3 coding DNA: TGCGCCAGCAGGGGGGGACAGGGCCGTAATCAGCCCCAGCATTTT.

This chain links TRBV27 with TRBJ2-1, with D possibly matching TRBD2 (5 bases). This CDR3 contains 12 residues. Trimming removed 5 bases from V and 6 bases from J, with 8 bases in between. Germline loops: CDR1 MNHEY, CDR2 SMNVEV (reference sequence). CDR3 sequence reads: CASSATSNEQFF. The CDR3 nucleotides read TGTGCCAGCAGTGCAACTAGCAATGAGCAGTTCTTC.

The chain carries TRBV7-8 and TRBJ2-1, with TRBD2 identical over 10 bases. CDR3 length: 16 amino acids. J gave up 4 bases and V 4 bases, and 7 bases lay outside the gene matches. Looked up from germline, CDR1 is SGHVS and CDR2 is FQNEAQ. DNA for the CDR3: TGTGCCAGCAGCTCATCGCCTAGCGGGGGTTACAATGAGCAGTTCTTC. Translation gives CASSSSPSGGYNEQFF.

The V call is TRBV9, the J call TRBJ2-3, with 8 nucleotides matching TRBD2. Trimming cost V 6 bases and J 2 bases; bases outside gene matches: 8. The CDR3 is made up of 15 amino acids. The germline V gene has CDR1 SGDLS and CDR2 YYNGEE. The CDR3 reads CASNTAGALTDTQYF. CDR3 bases: TGTGCCAGCAATACAGCGGGGGCCCTCACAGATACGCAGTATTTT. The full variable domain, completed using reference TRBV9 and TRBJ2-3, is DSGVTQTPKHLITATGQRVTLRCSPRSGDLSVYWYQQSLDQGLQFLIQYYNGEERAKGNILERFSAQQFPDLHSELNLSSLELGDSALYFCASNTAGALTDTQYFGPGTRLTVL.

The chain employs TRBV29-1 and TRBJ1-2; possible D gene TRBD1, 6 bases. The CDR3 runs 12 residues. V lost 3 bases and J 7 bases, leaving 12 bases between the germline ends. Germline V lookup: CDR1 SQVTM, CDR2 ANQGSEA. Here the CDR3 DNA reads TGCAGCGTTGATGGGGCCAGGGGTGGCTACACCTTC. This gives the protein CSVDGARGGYTF.

Of note for this clone: The same CDR3 also results from other DNA sequences found in this sample. The chain combines TRBV6-5 with TRBJ1-1, with D unclear. This CDR3 comprises 11 residues. Germline CDR1 and CDR2: MNHEY and SVGAGI. V lost 4 bases and J lost 7, with 7 bases in between. The CDR3, as DNA: TGTGCCAGCAGTTCCCCAGGTGAAGCTTTCTTT. Protein product: CASSSPGEAFF.